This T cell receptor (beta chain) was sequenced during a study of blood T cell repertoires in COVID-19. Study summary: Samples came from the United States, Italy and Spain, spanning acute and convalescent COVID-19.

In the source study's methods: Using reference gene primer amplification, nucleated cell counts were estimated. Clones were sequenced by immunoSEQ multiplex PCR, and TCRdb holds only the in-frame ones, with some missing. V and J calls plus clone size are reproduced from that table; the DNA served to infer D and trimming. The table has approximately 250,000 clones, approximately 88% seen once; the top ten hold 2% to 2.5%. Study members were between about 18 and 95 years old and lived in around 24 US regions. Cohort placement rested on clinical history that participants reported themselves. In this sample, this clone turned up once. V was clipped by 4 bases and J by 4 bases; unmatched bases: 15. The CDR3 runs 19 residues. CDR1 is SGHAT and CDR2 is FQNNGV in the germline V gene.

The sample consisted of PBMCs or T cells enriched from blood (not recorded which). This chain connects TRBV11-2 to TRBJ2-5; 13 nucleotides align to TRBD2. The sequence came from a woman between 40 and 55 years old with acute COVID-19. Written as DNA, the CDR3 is TGTGCCAGCAGCTCCGGGACTAGCGGGGTCCGTACATGGCGAGAGACCCAGTACTTC. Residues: CASSSGTSGVRTWRETQYF.